Listed below are T cell receptor beta chains from one sample, sequenced in a study of cytomegalovirus exposure and HLA in healthy donors. Data came from immunoSEQ multiplex PCR; TCRdb stores just in-frame clones and leaves some out. The table lists 90,000 to 140,000 clones, around 72% of them singletons. Sample: PBMCs. All receptors derive from a male donor in good health and CMV-seronegative. Each CDR3 is given with its conserved first and last residue. D genes are given only for firm matches. Only part of the rows carry a size: once, few, many, or a class if the clone is expanded.

cdr3_aa cdr3_nt d_call clone_size j_call v_call
CASKRDRGSDEQFF TGTGCCAGCAAACGGGACAGGGGGAGCGATGAGCAGTTCTTC TRBD1 . TRBJ2-1 TRBV2
CASSPQGGYTEAFF TGTGCCAGCTCACCACAGGGAGGATACACTGAAGCTTTCTTT . few TRBJ1-1 TRBV18
CASGRGASGSTDTQYF TGTGCTAGTGGTCGTGGGGCTAGCGGCAGCACAGATACGCAGTATTTT TRBD2 . TRBJ2-3 TRBV12-5
CASSWTLQGFLYEQYF TGTGCCAGCAGCTGGACGTTACAGGGTTTCTTGTACGAGCAGTACTTC . . TRBJ2-7 TRBV5-6
CASSGGLQETQYF TGTGCCAGTAGTGGGGGCCTTCAAGAGACCCAGTACTTC . few TRBJ2-5 TRBV19
CASSLGVGGVKNIQYF TGTGCCAGCAGCTTGGGAGTGGGAGGGGTCAAAAACATTCAGTACTTC TRBD2 . TRBJ2-4 TRBV5-6
CASSPRVAGGGADEQYF TGTGCCAGCAGCCCCCGGGTAGCGGGAGGAGGTGCGGACGAGCAGTACTTC TRBD2 . TRBJ2-7 TRBV7-8
CASSSIAGGEQYF TGTGCCAGCAGCTCCATAGCAGGGGGCGAGCAGTACTTC TRBD1 once TRBJ2-7 TRBV7-3
CASSLSPLRQGREQYF TGTGCCAGCAGTTTATCGCCCCTAAGACAGGGACGCGAGCAGTACTTC TRBD1 . TRBJ2-7 TRBV27
CASSQQGRENYGYTF TGTGCCAGCAGTCAGCAGGGACGGGAGAACTATGGCTACACCTTC . . TRBJ1-2 TRBV28
CASSPLTQGVETQYF TGTGCCAGCTCACCACTTACCCAGGGGGTAGAGACCCAGTACTTC TRBD1 once TRBJ2-5 TRBV18
CSVLTSAYEQYF TGCAGCGTTTTAACTAGCGCCTACGAGCAGTACTTC TRBD2 . TRBJ2-7 TRBV29-1
CASSPGTVQETQYF TGTGCCAGCAGCCCCGGGACAGTACAAGAGACCCAGTACTTC TRBD1 . TRBJ2-5 TRBV9
CASSIAAGRGSNQPQHF TGTGCCAGTAGTATAGCCGCAGGAAGGGGCAGCAATCAGCCCCAGCATTTT . . TRBJ1-5 TRBV19
CASRKGLMGLKGQPQHF TGTGCCAGCCGGAAGGGGTTGATGGGGTTAAAGGGTCAGCCCCAGCATTTT . . TRBJ1-5 TRBV2
CASSHGLAGGRSTDTQYF TGCGCCAGCAGCCACGGACTAGCGGGAGGGCGAAGCACAGATACGCAGTATTTT TRBD2 . TRBJ2-3 TRBV4-1
CASLRDSGNTIYF TGTGCCAGTCTCAGGGACTCTGGAAACACCATATATTTT . . TRBJ1-3 TRBV2